This is a list of T cell receptor beta chains from one sample in a study of T cells in Graves' hyperthyroidism and ophthalmopathy. TCRdb processed the multiplex PCR reads anew with MiXCR; each CDR3 protein has one entry. The sample has more than 300,000 distinct CDR3 sequences; about 15% are singletons. Sequences were obtained from blood. The receptors were sampled from a woman in her twenties or thirties with Graves' ophthalmopathy. Both conserved end residues are part of each CDR3. D genes are given only for firm matches. Clone size is given for some rows only: seen once, a few or many times, or a class if the clone is expanded.

v_gene	len	j_gene	abundance	d_gene	CDR3aa	CDR3nt
TRBV14	17	TRBJ2-3	-	-	CASSQDRSGLPTDTQYF	TGTGCCAGCAGCCAAGATCGGTCAGGACTTCCCACAGATACGCAGTATTTT
TRBV6-1	15	TRBJ1-5	-	-	CASSLDDNSNQPQHF	TGTGCCAGCAGTCTGGATGATAATAGCAATCAGCCCCAGCATTTT
TRBV6-2/TRBV6-3	14	TRBJ2-7	few	-	CASSHPYQAYEQYF	TGTGCCAGCAGTCACCCATATCAGGCCTACGAGCAGTACTTC
TRBV5-5	13	TRBJ1-6	-	-	CASSLEVNSPLHF	TGTGCCAGCAGCTTGGAGGTTAATTCACCCCTCCACTTT
TRBV6-1	16	TRBJ2-6	many	TRBD1	CASSDRGSSGANVLTF	TGTGCCAGCAGCGACAGGGGCTCCTCTGGGGCCAACGTCCTGACTTTC
TRBV27	16	TRBJ2-1	many	TRBD2	CASSPRGGALYNEQFF	TGTGCCAGCAGTCCACGCGGGGGGGCCCTCTACAATGAGCAGTTCTTC
TRBV28	12	TRBJ2-7	many	-	CASRGGGAEQYF	TGTGCCAGCAGGGGGGGGGGCGCCGAGCAGTACTTC
TRBV19	17	TRBJ1-5	-	-	CASSITHGGIGNQPQHF	TGTGCCAGTAGTATAACTCATGGGGGGATTGGGAATCAGCCCCAGCATTTT
TRBV9	21	TRBJ1-5	many	TRBD1	CASSVAPFKTGSLSYGQPQHF	TGTGCCAGCAGCGTAGCTCCCTTTAAGACAGGGTCGTTATCCTACGGTCAGCCCCAGCATTTT
TRBV9	15	TRBJ1-2	many	-	CASSVGGSGLYGYTF	TGTGCCAGCAGCGTAGGGGGGTCAGGACTTTATGGCTACACCTTC
TRBV7-2	11	TRBJ1-1	few	-	CASSYTGEAFF	TGTGCCAGCAGCTACACAGGTGAAGCTTTCTTT
TRBV6-1	14	TRBJ1-2	-	TRBD1	CASSGQGEVYGYTF	TGTGCCAGCAGTGGACAGGGCGAGGTCTATGGCTACACCTTC
TRBV2	13	TRBJ1-2	many	TRBD1	CANRLTGGNGYTF	TGTGCCAACAGACTGACAGGGGGGAACGGCTACACCTTC
TRBV2	14	TRBJ2-7	few	TRBD2	CASGIAGGAYEQYF	TGTGCCAGCGGAATAGCGGGGGGAGCCTACGAGCAGTACTTC
TRBV20-1	14	TRBJ1-6	many	TRBD1	CSAGRPGGDSPLHF	TGCAGTGCTGGCCGGCCAGGGGGTGATTCACCCCTCCACTTT
TRBV7-9	12	TRBJ2-5	-	-	CASSLARGDQYF	TGTGCCAGCAGCTTAGCGCGTGGGGACCAGTACTTC
TRBV20-1	14	TRBJ2-5	-	TRBD2	CSASAGTSEETQYF	TGCAGTGCTAGCGCCGGGACTAGCGAAGAGACCCAGTACTTC
TRBV24-1	16	TRBJ2-1	many	TRBD1	CATSDLQGDSNNEQFF	TGTGCCACCAGTGATTTGCAGGGGGACAGCAACAATGAGCAGTTCTTC
TRBV28	17	TRBJ1-5	many	-	CASSLDDGSYSNQPQHF	TGTGCCAGCAGTTTGGACGATGGGAGTTATAGCAATCAGCCCCAGCATTTT
TRBV12-3/TRBV12-4	15	TRBJ1-5	many	TRBD1	CASSLAQGAVQPQHF	TGTGCCAGCAGTTTAGCGCAGGGGGCGGTTCAGCCCCAGCATTTT
TRBV12-3/TRBV12-4	15	TRBJ1-5	many	-	CASSIPGTHNQPQHF	TGTGCCAGCAGTATCCCCGGGACACACAATCAGCCCCAGCATTTT
TRBV3-1	15	TRBJ2-3	many	TRBD1	CASSQEGGRTDTQYF	TGTGCCAGCAGCCAAGAAGGGGGCCGCACAGATACGCAGTATTTT
TRBV7-9	15	TRBJ1-2	many	-	CASSPNPRAHYGYTF	TGTGCCAGCAGTCCAAACCCCCGGGCGCACTATGGCTACACCTTC
TRBV29-1	13	TRBJ1-2	-	-	CSVEGRFGYGYTF	TGCAGCGTTGAAGGCCGGTTCGGCTATGGCTACACCTTC
TRBV12-3/TRBV12-4	17	TRBJ2-3	-	TRBD2	CASRPGVPAGVSDTQYF	TGTGCCAGCAGACCCGGGGTCCCAGCGGGGGTCTCAGATACGCAGTATTTT
TRBV28	19	TRBJ2-6	many	TRBD2	CASRGTSGGALPGANVLTF	TGTGCCAGCAGGGGGACTAGCGGGGGGGCCCTTCCTGGGGCCAACGTCCTGACTTTC
TRBV7-3	14	TRBJ1-1	-	-	CASSFSRGETEAFF	TGTGCCAGCAGCTTTTCGCGGGGGGAAACTGAAGCTTTCTTT
TRBV13	14	TRBJ2-2	few	TRBD2	CASSSGLVGGELFF	TGTGCCAGCAGCTCGGGACTAGTCGGTGGGGAGCTGTTTTTT
TRBV19	15	TRBJ2-1	many	-	CASSMGDLTYNEQFF	TGTGCCAGTAGTATGGGGGACTTGACCTACAATGAGCAGTTCTTC
TRBV12-3/TRBV12-4	15	TRBJ1-5	many	TRBD1	CASSSTGLGEQPQHF	TGTGCCAGCAGTTCGACAGGGTTGGGGGAACAGCCCCAGCATTTT
TRBV27	14	TRBJ1-2	few	-	CASSLTGAGNGYTF	TGTGCCAGCAGTTTGACGGGGGCAGGGAATGGCTACACCTTC
TRBV20-1	12	TRBJ2-1	many	-	CSARGDFYEQFF	TGCAGTGCTAGAGGGGACTTCTATGAGCAGTTCTTC
TRBV5-1	14	TRBJ2-3	many	-	CASTSESYTDTQYF	TGCGCCAGCACCTCCGAATCATACACAGATACGCAGTATTTT
TRBV6-5	13	TRBJ2-2	few	-	CASSFSGTAELFF	TGTGCCAGCAGTTTCTCTGGGACTGCGGAGCTGTTTTTT
TRBV11-3	13	TRBJ1-2	many	-	CASSFKKGGGYTF	TGTGCCAGCAGCTTTAAGAAGGGGGGTGGCTACACCTTC
TRBV7-9	15	TRBJ1-1	-	-	CASSFPGGRNTEAFF	TGTGCCAGCAGCTTCCCCGGGGGTAGGAACACTGAAGCTTTCTTT
TRBV28	15	TRBJ2-3	-	TRBD2	CASSSAGGGADTQYF	TGTGCCAGCAGTTCTGCGGGGGGCGGCGCGGATACGCAGTATTTT
TRBV7-6	13	TRBJ2-1	many	-	CASSLASGDEQFF	TGTGCCAGCAGCTTAGCATCGGGTGATGAGCAGTTCTTC
TRBV5-4	12	TRBJ2-7	many	-	CASSSGRYEQYF	TGTGCCAGCAGCTCCGGACGTTACGAGCAGTACTTC
TRBV12-3/TRBV12-4	14	TRBJ2-2	few	-	CASSTTRVAGELFF	TGTGCCAGCAGTACAACCAGGGTAGCCGGGGAGCTGTTTTTT
TRBV3-1	14	TRBJ1-3	many	-	CASSQDSGGNTIYF	TGTGCCAGCAGCCAAGACAGCGGAGGAAACACCATATATTTT
TRBV12-5	15	TRBJ2-1	many	TRBD1	CASGPGQGAVNEQFF	TGTGCTAGTGGACCCGGACAGGGGGCGGTAAATGAGCAGTTCTTC
TRBV28	15	TRBJ2-7	many	TRBD1	CASQKLTGARQVQYF	TGTGCCAGCCAAAAATTAACAGGGGCCCGACAGGTGCAGTACTTC
TRBV5-1	15	TRBJ1-1	many	-	CASSRGGGGTTEAFF	TGCGCCAGCAGCCGCGGAGGAGGGGGGACCACTGAAGCTTTCTTT
TRBV7-3	14	TRBJ2-3	many	TRBD1	CASSSDRVGDTQYF	TGTGCCAGCAGCTCAGACAGGGTCGGAGATACGCAGTATTTT
TRBV30	15	TRBJ1-3	many	-	CAWSDQGQSGNTIYF	TGTGCCTGGAGTGACCAAGGACAGTCTGGAAACACCATATATTTT
TRBV6-1	13	TRBJ2-7	many	TRBD1	CASRGTASYEQYF	TGTGCCAGCAGGGGGACAGCCTCCTACGAGCAGTACTTC
TRBV5-6	14	TRBJ2-7	-	-	CASSSDPTGYEQYF	TGTGCCAGCAGCTCGGATCCGACTGGCTACGAGCAGTACTTC